This passage covers 19 T cell receptor beta chains from one sample sequenced in a study of graft-versus-host responses after intestinal transplantation. Produced via immunoSEQ multiplex PCR; TCRdb's table is partial and in-frame only. The data contain tens of thousands of clones, 90% to 95% of them singletons. The sample consisted of PBMCs, taken 118 to 130 days after intestinal transplantation. These receptors came from a human patient who received an intestinal transplant, so some T cells may come from the graft donor.

The chain uses TRBV9 and TRBJ1-1, with 7 bases lining up with TRBD1. CDR1 SGDLS and CDR2 YYNGEE come from the germline V gene. The CDR3 is 15 amino acids. V lost 0 bases and J lost 4; bases outside the gene matches: 6. The DNA of the CDR3 is TGTGCCAGCAGCGTAGGACAGGGATGGCTCACTGAAGCTTTCTTT. It yields the protein CASSVGQGWLTEAFF. Together with reference TRBV9 and TRBJ1-1, the CDR3 gives the full variable domain: DSGVTQTPKHLITATGQRVTLRCSPRSGDLSVYWYQQSLDQGLQFLIQYYNGEERAKGNILERFSAQQFPDLHSELNLSSLELGDSALYFCASSVGQGWLTEAFFGQGTRLTVV.

This clone was seen a single time. The chain has TRBV4-1 and TRBJ2-7; D remains ambiguous. CDR3 length: 18 amino acids. Germline CDR1 and CDR2: MGHRA and YSYEKL. Trimming cost V 0 bases and J 2 bases, with 20 bases left between them. CDR3 protein: CASSQDRLYGPKTYEQYF. The CDR3 DNA sequence: TGCGCCAGCAGCCAAGATCGATTGTACGGGCCGAAAACCTACGAGCAGTACTTC.

The chain combines TRBV5-1 with TRBJ1-4; D gene uncertain. Germline CDR1 reads SGHRS; CDR2 reads YFSETQ. The CDR3 consists of 14 residues. V was cut by 4 bases and J by 2 bases, with 9 bases left in between. The CDR3 loop is CASSSPGTNEKLFF. Here the CDR3 DNA reads TGCGCCAGCAGCAGCCCCGGGACTAATGAAAAACTGTTTTTT.

The table lists this clone with a count of one. This chain links TRBV6-6 with TRBJ1-2, with D hard to call. CDR1 is MNHNY, CDR2 SVGAGI, per germline (reference sequence). The germline V and J ends were trimmed by 10 bases and 2 bases, with 8 bases remaining between them. The CDR3 covers 11 residues. CDR3 sequence (DNA): TGTGCCACTGGTCGAAACTATGGCTACACCTTC. This sequence encodes CATGRNYGYTF.

V usage is TRBV6-5 and J usage is TRBJ2-2, with TRBD2 matching 8 bases. J was trimmed by 1 base and V by 2 bases; bases with no gene match: 0. The CDR3 is 15 residues long. Germline-derived CDR1 and CDR2 are MNHEY and SVGAGI. The CDR3 coding sequence is TGTGCCAGCAGTTACCTAGCGGGGAACACCGGGGAGCTGTTTTTT. It specifies CASSYLAGNTGELFF.

A few counts support this clone. The chain has TRBV5-1 and TRBJ2-1, with TRBD2 identical over 13 bases. V lost 3 bases and J lost 6; bases outside the gene matches: 3. The CDR3 is 15 residues long. Germline V CDR1 and CDR2: SGHRS, YFSETQ. The CDR3 nucleotides are TGCGCCAGCAGCTCTCGGACTAGCGGGAGCAATGAGCAGTTCTTC. Translated: CASSSRTSGSNEQFF.

The J gene is TRBJ2-3, the V gene TRBV14; 8 positions agree with TRBD2. The CDR3 is 15 amino acids. V dropped 5 bases and J dropped 2; count of bases not matched to a gene: 6. From germline, CDR1 is SGHDN and CDR2 FVKESK. In DNA form, the CDR3 reads TGTGCCAGCAGCTCCCGGGGGGGACCCACAGATACGCAGTATTTT. It specifies CASSSRGGPTDTQYF.

V usage is TRBV4-1 and J usage is TRBJ2-2; D gene uncertain. The germline V gene encodes CDR1 MGHRA and CDR2 YSYEKL. The CDR3 has 18 amino acids. Trimming removed 3 bases from V and 6 bases from J, with 23 bases in between. CDR3 in DNA: TGCGCCAGCAGCCAGGATTACCTTCCGGGCGATATCCCCGGGGAGCTGTTTTTT. It yields the protein CASSQDYLPGDIPGELFF.

The J gene is TRBJ1-2, the V gene TRBV6-1; 9 nucleotides agree with TRBD1. The germline V gene has CDR1 MNHNS and CDR2 SASEGT. V lost 1 base, J lost 3 bases, and 3 bases stayed unmatched. The CDR3 sequence is 15 residues long. CDR3 nucleotide sequence: TGTGCCAGCAGTGAAGGGACAGGGGACCACTATGGCTACACCTTC. Amino acid sequence: CASSEGTGDHYGYTF.

This chain links TRBV5-6 with TRBJ2-1, with D uncertain. The CDR3 length is 14 residues. Germline lookup yields CDR1 SGHDT and CDR2 YYEEEE. Trimming took off 3 bases at V and 0 bases at J, with 7 bases between the two ends. Written as DNA, the CDR3 is TGTGCCAGCAGCTGGTTTGACTCCTACAATGAGCAGTTCTTC. Translating it yields CASSWFDSYNEQFF.

This chain connects TRBV20-1 to TRBJ2-5; D ambiguous. Germline lookup yields CDR1 DFQATT and CDR2 SNEGSKA (reference sequence). Trimming shortened V by 1 base and J by 4 bases, and 4 bases separated the two germline ends. The CDR3 length is 11 residues. For the CDR3, the DNA is TGCAGTGCTAGAGGATTAGAGACCCAGTACTTC. It yields the protein CSARGLETQYF.

The J gene is TRBJ2-5, the V gene TRBV9, with TRBD1 as a possible D gene (6 bases). Germline CDR1 SGDLS, CDR2 YYNGEE. Trimming shortened V by 4 bases and J by 2 bases, and 12 bases separated the two germline ends. This CDR3 contains 14 residues. The CDR3 coding sequence is TGTGCCAGCAGCAAGGACAGAGTTCAAGAGACCCAGTACTTC. Translation gives CASSKDRVQETQYF.

Only a few counts were recorded for this clone. The chain employs TRBV7-8 and TRBJ2-5, with D unclear. This CDR3 contains 16 residues. Trimming pared 5 bases from V and 4 bases from J, leaving 20 bases between. CDR1 is SGHVS and CDR2 is FQNEAQ in the germline V gene. CDR3 sequence: CASSPVVTRGPETQYF. CDR3 in DNA: TGTGCCAGCAGCCCTGTGGTGACTCGTGGGCCAGAGACCCAGTACTTC.

V gene TRBV2 combines with J gene TRBJ1-5; D is possibly TRBD1 (5 bases). Germline assignment: CDR1 SNHLY and CDR2 FYNNEI. The V end lost 4 bases, the J end lost 5 bases, and 12 bases lay between the germline ends. CDR3 length: 14 amino acids. CDR3 DNA sequence: TGTGCCAGCAGTGGGGTGACAGCCTATCAGCCCCAGCATTTT. Translation: CASSGVTAYQPQHF.

The V gene is TRBV15, the J gene TRBJ2-5, with 7 bases fitting TRBD1. Germline V gene sequence: CDR1 LNHNV, CDR2 YYDKDF (reference sequence). Losses at the gene ends were 0 bases for V and 5 bases for J; bases not matched to a gene: 6. The CDR3 runs 15 residues. CDR3 loop: CATSRDRGWMETQYF. The CDR3 DNA is TGTGCCACCAGCAGAGACAGGGGGTGGATGGAGACCCAGTACTTC.

The chain links TRBV27 to TRBJ2-1, with 7 bases aligning to TRBD2. Trimming at V came to 3 bases and at J to 4 bases, leaving 6 bases not matched to a gene. The CDR3 covers 15 residues. Germline V lookup: CDR1 MNHEY, CDR2 SMNVEV (reference sequence). DNA of the CDR3: TGTGCCAGCAGTTTGGGGCTAGCGGCTTACAATGAGCAGTTCTTC. It encodes CASSLGLAAYNEQFF.

This clone was seen a single time. The CDR3 reads CAWSLDSYNEQFF. The CDR3 DNA follows: TGTGCCTGGAGTCTGGACTCCTACAATGAGCAGTTCTTC. The rearrangement links TRBV30 to TRBJ2-1; D gene uncertain. Germline V gene sequence: CDR1 GTSNPN, CDR2 SVGIG (reference sequence). Trimming pared 2 bases from V and 0 bases from J, leaving 5 bases between. The CDR3 contains 13 residues.

The chain carries TRBV5-1 and TRBJ2-1, with TRBD2 as a possible D gene (6 bases). Germline V gene lookup returns CDR1 SGHRS and CDR2 YFSETQ. With 5 bases removed from V and 8 bases from J, the gap between germline ends came to 20 bases. The length of the CDR3 is 15 residues. CDR3 in amino acids: CASRSTRGEYDEQFF. CDR3 DNA: TGCGCCAGCAGGTCGACTAGAGGGGAGTATGATGAGCAGTTCTTC.

The V and J genes are TRBV7-9 and TRBJ2-5; D gene unclear. This CDR3 has 13 residues. The germline V gene has CDR1 SEHNR and CDR2 FQNEAQ (reference sequence). The ends were cut back, 5 bases at V and 1 base at J, with 8 bases in the middle. The CDR3, as DNA: TGTGCCAGCAGCCCCAAGGCCCAAGAGACCCAGTACTTC. This gives the protein CASSPKAQETQYF.